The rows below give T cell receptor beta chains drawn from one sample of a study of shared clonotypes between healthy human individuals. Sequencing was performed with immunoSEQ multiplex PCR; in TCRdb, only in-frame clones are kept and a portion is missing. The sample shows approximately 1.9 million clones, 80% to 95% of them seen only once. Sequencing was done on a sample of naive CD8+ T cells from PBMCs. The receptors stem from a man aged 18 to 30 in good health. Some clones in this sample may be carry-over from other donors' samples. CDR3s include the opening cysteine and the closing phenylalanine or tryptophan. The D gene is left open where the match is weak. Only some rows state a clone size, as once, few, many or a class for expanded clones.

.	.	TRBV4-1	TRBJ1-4	TGCGCCAGCAGCCTCCTTAGTCCCAGTGGGGAACTGTTTTTT	CASSLLSPSGELFF
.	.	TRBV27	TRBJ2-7	TGTGCCAGCAGTTTTATATATCGCGTCGGACAGTCCTACGAGCAGTACTTC	CASSFIYRVGQSYEQYF
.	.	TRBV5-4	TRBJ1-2	TGTGCCAGCAGCCAACAGGGCTCCCCAGTCTTAGGCTACACCTTC	CASSQQGSPVLGYTF
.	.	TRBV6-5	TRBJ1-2	TGTGCCAGCAGTTACTCGATATCTGGGAAGGGTGGCTACACCTTC	CASSYSISGKGGYTF
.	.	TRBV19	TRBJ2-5	TGTGCCAGTAGTGCCTATGGGGCGGGAGAGACCCAGTACTTC	CASSAYGAGETQYF
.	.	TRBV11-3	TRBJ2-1	TGTGCCAGCGCCAGGGACCAAAACTACAATGAGCAGTTCTTC	CASARDQNYNEQFF
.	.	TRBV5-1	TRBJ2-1	TGCGCCAGCAGCTTGAGGGTTTACTACAATGAGCAGTTCTTC	CASSLRVYYNEQFF
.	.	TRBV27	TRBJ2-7	TGTGCCAGCAGTCTTCTGGGGTTGTCGGGCGAGCAGTACTTC	CASSLLGLSGEQYF
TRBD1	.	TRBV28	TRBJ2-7	TGTGCCAGCAGAGGGACAGGAGCCTACGAGCAGTACTTC	CASRGTGAYEQYF
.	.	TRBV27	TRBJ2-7	TGTGCCAGCAGTTCGCTAGCTGTCCTCTACGAGCAGTACTTC	CASSSLAVLYEQYF
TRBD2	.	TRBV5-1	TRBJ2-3	TGCGCCAGCAGCTTGAGGTCTAGCGGAGGCAGCACAGATACGCAGTATTTT	CASSLRSSGGSTDTQYF
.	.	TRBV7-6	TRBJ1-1	TGTGCCAGCAGCTTAGGTACGGGTATGAACACTGAAGCTTTCTTT	CASSLGTGMNTEAFF
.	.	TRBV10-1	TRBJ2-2	TGCGCCAGCAGTGGACTGGAGCTGTTTTTT	CASSGLELFF
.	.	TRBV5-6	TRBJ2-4	TGTGCCAGCAGTTTTGGGCAGGGAGTCCTAGCCAAAAACATTCAGTACTTC	CASSFGQGVLAKNIQYF
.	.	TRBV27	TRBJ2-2	TGTGCCAGCAGTTACAGAAGGGACACCGGGGAGCTGTTTTTT	CASSYRRDTGELFF
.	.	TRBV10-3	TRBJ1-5	TGTGCCATCAGTGACTCGGACAGTGTCGATCAGCCCCAGCATTTT	CAISDSDSVDQPQHF
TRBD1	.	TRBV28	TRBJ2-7	TGTGCCAGCAGTTTAGGATCGGGACAGGGGGCCTACGAGCAGTACTTC	CASSLGSGQGAYEQYF
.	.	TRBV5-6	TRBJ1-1	TGTGCCAGCAGCCAAAGTGACACTGAAGCTTTCTTT	CASSQSDTEAFF
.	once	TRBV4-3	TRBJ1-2	TGCGCCAGCAGCCAATTGTCGGGGGTCCCCCATGTTGGAGGCTACACCTTC	CASSQLSGVPHVGGYTF
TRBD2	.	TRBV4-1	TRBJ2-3	TGCGCCAGCAGCCGCACTAGCGGGAGGGCCACAACAGATACGCAGTATTTT	CASSRTSGRATTDTQYF
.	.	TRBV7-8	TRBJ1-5	TGTGCCAGCAGCCCGAGGGGGGAGCCCCAGCATTTT	CASSPRGEPQHF
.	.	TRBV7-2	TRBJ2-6	TGTGCCAGCAGCTCCGGGAGCTCTGGGGCCAACGTCCTGACTTTC	CASSSGSSGANVLTF
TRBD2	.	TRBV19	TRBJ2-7	TGTGCCAGTAGTTGGGGGGGTTCCCTCAACGAGCAGTACTTC	CASSWGGSLNEQYF